The 9 T cell receptor beta chains presented below share a single source sample, sequenced in a study of CD8 T cells in ankylosing spondylitis. Study-wide results and limits: Within ankylosing spondylitis blood, a TCR beta motif made up of under 10 highly homologous variants appeared to be characteristic.

TCRdb processed the 5' RACE reads anew with MiXCR; each CDR3 protein has one entry. Of about 400,000 distinct CDR3 sequences listed, about 22% were seen once; the top ten hold about a sixth. Their antigens are not known. The sample consisted of blood, either unsorted or a sorted T cell fraction (not recorded which). The receptor set was obtained from a male donor with ankylosing spondylitis.

The chain recombines TRBV28 with TRBJ2-3; 9 positions agree with TRBD2. Trimming cost V 11 bases and J 5 bases; bases outside gene matches: 5. The CDR3 length is 12 residues. Germline-derived CDR1 and CDR2 are MDHEN and SYDVKM. The CDR3 region is CASAGGRDTQYF. For the CDR3, the DNA is TGTGCCTCGGCGGGGGGGCGAGATACGCAGTATTTT.

This clonotype was picked up a small number of times. J is TRBJ2-3 and V is TRBV7-3; D gene unclear. Germline V CDR1 and CDR2: SGHTA, FQGTGA. Deletions cut 3 bases from V and 6 bases from J, with 7 bases between. This CDR3 contains 12 residues. The CDR3 loop is CASSLTGDTQYF. The CDR3 DNA is TGTGCCAGCAGCTTGACCGGGGATACGCAGTATTTT.

The chain combines TRBV5-1 with TRBJ2-7; D perhaps matches TRBD2 (6 bases). Trimming left V 0 bases short and J 3 bases short, with 10 bases between. The CDR3 loop spans 14 amino acids. From germline, CDR1 is SGHRS and CDR2 YFSETQ. CDR3 DNA sequence: TGCGCCAGCAGCTTGGCCGTTAGCGGCTACGAGCAGTACTTC. It codes for CASSLAVSGYEQYF.

The V gene is TRBV10-3, the J gene TRBJ2-7; possible D gene TRBD1, 6 bases. CDR1 and CDR2 from the germline V gene are ENHRY and SYGVKD. Deletions cut 9 bases from V and 4 bases from J, with 13 bases between. The length of the CDR3 is 12 residues. The CDR3 DNA reads TGTGCCATGGCGACAGGAGAATACGAGCAGTACTTC. Protein product: CAMATGEYEQYF.

This clonotype was observed many times. CDR3 loop: CASSLYSGQSYNEQFF. The DNA of the CDR3 is TGTGCCAGCAGCCTCTATAGCGGACAATCCTACAATGAGCAGTTCTTC. The chain couples TRBV7-9 to TRBJ2-1; a possible D gene is TRBD2 (6 bases). Between the trimmed V and J ends, which lost 5 bases and 1 base, there was a span of 15 bases. The CDR3 is 16 amino acids. The germline V gene has CDR1 SEHNR and CDR2 FQNEAQ (reference sequence).

This clonotype was recorded a few times. The junction shows a germline mismatch at one end, possibly a read error. V and J are TRBV7-7 and TRBJ2-3, with D perhaps matching TRBD1 (6 bases). Germline CDR1 reads SSHAT; CDR2 reads FNYEAQ (reference sequence). The CDR3 spans 14 residues. CDR3 sequence (DNA): TGTGCTAGCAGCTTATCAGGGGCAGCAAATACGCAGTATTTT. Encoded protein: CASSLSGAANTQYF.

V is TRBV28 and J is TRBJ2-2, with 7 bases that match TRBD2. The germline V gene encodes CDR1 MDHEN and CDR2 SYDVKM. The CDR3 length is 15 residues. The V and J ends lost 2 bases and 7 bases, in that order; junction bases with no gene match: 7. This chain's CDR3 is CASSLPREGVGELFF. The DNA for the CDR3 is TGTGCCAGCAGTTTACCCAGGGAGGGTGTCGGGGAGCTGTTTTTT.

The rearrangement joins TRBV9 to TRBJ2-6; TRBD1 aligns across 9 bases. Per the germline V gene, CDR1 is SGDLS and CDR2 is YYNGEE. This CDR3 has 18 residues. Trimming removed 4 bases from V and 1 base from J; junction bases left unmatched: 9. CDR3 amino acids: CASSISGTGLSGANVLTF. The CDR3 nucleotides read TGTGCCAGCAGCATTTCCGGGACAGGGTTGTCTGGGGCCAACGTCCTGACTTTC. Combining the CDR3 with reference TRBV9 and TRBJ2-6 gives the whole variable domain DSGVTQTPKHLITATGQRVTLRCSPRSGDLSVYWYQQSLDQGLQFLIQYYNGEERAKGNILERFSAQQFPDLHSELNLSSLELGDSALYFCASSISGTGLSGANVLTFGAGSRLTVL.

This clonotype was detected only a few times. The chain employs TRBV7-2 and TRBJ2-1; D call uncertain. Germline V CDR1 and CDR2: SGHTA, FQGNSA. The V end lost 1 base, the J end lost 6 bases, and 10 bases lay between the germline ends. The CDR3 totals 14 residues. The CDR3 nucleotides are TGTGCCAGCAGCTTAGGGGTTAGCACCAATGAGCAGTTCTTC. It translates to CASSLGVSTNEQFF.